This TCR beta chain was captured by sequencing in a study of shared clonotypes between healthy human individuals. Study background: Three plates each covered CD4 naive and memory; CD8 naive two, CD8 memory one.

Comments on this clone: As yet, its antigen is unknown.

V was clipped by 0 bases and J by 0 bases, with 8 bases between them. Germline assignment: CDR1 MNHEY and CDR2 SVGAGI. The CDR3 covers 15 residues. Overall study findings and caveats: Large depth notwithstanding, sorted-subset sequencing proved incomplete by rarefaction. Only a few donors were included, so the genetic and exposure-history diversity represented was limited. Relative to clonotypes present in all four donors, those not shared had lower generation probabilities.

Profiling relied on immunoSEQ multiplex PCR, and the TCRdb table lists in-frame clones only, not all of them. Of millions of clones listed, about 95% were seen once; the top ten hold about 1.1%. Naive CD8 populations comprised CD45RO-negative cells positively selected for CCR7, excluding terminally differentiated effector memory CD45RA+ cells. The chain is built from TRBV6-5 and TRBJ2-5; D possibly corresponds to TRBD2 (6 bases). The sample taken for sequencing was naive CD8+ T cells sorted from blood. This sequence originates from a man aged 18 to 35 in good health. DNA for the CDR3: TGTGCCAGCAGTTACTCCCTAGCGAACCAAGAGACCCAGTACTTC. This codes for CASSYSLANQETQYF.